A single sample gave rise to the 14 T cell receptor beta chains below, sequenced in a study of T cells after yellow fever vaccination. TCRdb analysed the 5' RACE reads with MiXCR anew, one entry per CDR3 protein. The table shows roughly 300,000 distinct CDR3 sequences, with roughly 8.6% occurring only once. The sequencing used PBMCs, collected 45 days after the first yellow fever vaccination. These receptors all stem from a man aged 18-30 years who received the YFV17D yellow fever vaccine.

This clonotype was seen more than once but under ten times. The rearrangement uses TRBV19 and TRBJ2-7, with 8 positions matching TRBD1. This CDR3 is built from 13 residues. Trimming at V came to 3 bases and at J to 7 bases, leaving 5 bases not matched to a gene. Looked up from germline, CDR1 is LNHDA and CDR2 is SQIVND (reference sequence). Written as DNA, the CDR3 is TGTGCCAGTAGTATCGGACAGGGTCGAGAGCAGTACTTC. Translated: CASSIGQGREQYF.

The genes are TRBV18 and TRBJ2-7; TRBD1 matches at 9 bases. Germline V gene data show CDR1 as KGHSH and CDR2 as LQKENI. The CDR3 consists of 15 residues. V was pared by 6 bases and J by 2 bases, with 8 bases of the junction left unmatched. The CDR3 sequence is CASSAPGQGPYEQYF. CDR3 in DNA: TGTGCCAGCTCCGCTCCGGGACAGGGCCCCTACGAGCAGTACTTC.

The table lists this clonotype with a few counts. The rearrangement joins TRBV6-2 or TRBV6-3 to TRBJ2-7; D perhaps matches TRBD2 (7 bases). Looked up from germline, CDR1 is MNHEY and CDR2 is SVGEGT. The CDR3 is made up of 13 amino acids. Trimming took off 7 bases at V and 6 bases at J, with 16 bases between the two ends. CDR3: CASNRGGRFEQYF. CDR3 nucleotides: TGTGCCAGCAATCGCGGGGGCCGCTTCGAGCAGTACTTC.

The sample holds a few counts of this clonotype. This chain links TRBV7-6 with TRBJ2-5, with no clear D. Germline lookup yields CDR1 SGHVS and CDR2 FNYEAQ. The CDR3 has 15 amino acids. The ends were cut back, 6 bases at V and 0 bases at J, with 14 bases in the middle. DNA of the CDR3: TGTGCCAGCAGTTTACTAAACTTGTACCAAGAGACCCAGTACTTC. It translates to CASSLLNLYQETQYF.

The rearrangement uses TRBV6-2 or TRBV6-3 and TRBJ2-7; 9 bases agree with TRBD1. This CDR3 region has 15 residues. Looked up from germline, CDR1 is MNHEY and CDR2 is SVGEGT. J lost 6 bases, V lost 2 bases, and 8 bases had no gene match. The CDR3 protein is CASSYKGQGLFEQYF. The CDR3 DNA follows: TGTGCCAGCAGTTACAAGGGACAGGGCCTTTTCGAGCAGTACTTC.

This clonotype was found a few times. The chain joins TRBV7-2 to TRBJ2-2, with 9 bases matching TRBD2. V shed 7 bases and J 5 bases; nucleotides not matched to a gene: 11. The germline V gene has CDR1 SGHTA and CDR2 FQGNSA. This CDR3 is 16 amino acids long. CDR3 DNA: TGTGCCAGCAAAATTTTGGCGGGGGGGCCGACCGGGGAGCTGTTTTTT. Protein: CASKILAGGPTGELFF.

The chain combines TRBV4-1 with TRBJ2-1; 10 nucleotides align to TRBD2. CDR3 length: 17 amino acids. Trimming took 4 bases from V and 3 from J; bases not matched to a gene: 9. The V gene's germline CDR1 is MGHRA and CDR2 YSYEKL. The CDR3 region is CASSPTSGVLFYNEQFF. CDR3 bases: TGCGCCAGCAGCCCCACTAGCGGGGTCCTATTCTACAATGAGCAGTTCTTC.

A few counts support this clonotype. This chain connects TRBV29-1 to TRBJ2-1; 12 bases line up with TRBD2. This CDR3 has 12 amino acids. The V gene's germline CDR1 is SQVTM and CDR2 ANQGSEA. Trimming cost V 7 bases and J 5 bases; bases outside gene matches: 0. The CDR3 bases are TGCAGCGCTAGCGGGGGGGACAATGAGCAGTTCTTC. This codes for CSASGGDNEQFF.

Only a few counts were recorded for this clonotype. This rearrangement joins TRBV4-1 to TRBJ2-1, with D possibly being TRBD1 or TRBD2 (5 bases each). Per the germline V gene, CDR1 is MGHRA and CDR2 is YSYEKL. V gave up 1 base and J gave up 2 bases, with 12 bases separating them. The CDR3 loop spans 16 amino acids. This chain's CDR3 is CASSQVLVGAYNEQFF. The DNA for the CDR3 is TGCGCCAGCAGCCAAGTCTTAGTGGGGGCCTACAATGAGCAGTTCTTC.

In DNA form, the CDR3 reads TGCGCCAGCAGCCAAGATCTGGGACAGGTCTATGGCTACACCTTC. Translated: CASSQDLGQVYGYTF. The rearrangement links TRBV4-1 to TRBJ1-2; 8 nucleotides agree with TRBD1. The CDR3 runs 15 residues. From germline, CDR1 is MGHRA and CDR2 YSYEKL. V dropped 0 bases and J dropped 4; count of bases not matched to a gene: 4.

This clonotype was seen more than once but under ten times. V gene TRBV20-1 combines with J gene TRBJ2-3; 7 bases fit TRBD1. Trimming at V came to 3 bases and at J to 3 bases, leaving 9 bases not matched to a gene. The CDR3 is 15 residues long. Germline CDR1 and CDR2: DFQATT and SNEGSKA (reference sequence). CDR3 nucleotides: TGCAGTGCTAGGGTAGGGGGCGCCTGGACAGATACGCAGTATTTT. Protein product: CSARVGGAWTDTQYF.

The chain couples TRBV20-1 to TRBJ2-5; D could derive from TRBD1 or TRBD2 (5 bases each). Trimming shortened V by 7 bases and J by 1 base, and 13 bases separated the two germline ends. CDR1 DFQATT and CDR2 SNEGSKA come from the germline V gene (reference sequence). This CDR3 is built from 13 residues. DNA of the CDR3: TGCAGTGAATCCTCGGGGCCCCAAGAGACCCAGTACTTC. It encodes CSESSGPQETQYF.

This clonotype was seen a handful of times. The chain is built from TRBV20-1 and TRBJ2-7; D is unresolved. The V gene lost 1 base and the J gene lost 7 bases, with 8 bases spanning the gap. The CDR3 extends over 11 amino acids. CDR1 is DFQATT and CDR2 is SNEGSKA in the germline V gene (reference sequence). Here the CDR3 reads CSARARKEQYF. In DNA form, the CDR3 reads TGCAGTGCTAGAGCCCGTAAGGAGCAGTACTTC.

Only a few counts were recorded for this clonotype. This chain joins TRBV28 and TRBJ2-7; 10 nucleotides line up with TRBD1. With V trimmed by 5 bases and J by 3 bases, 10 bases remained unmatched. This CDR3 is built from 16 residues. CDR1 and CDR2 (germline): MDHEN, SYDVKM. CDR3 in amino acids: CASSATGGRSYYEQYV. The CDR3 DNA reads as TGTGCCAGCAGTGCGACAGGGGGCAGATCTTACTACGAGCAGTACGTC.